This TCR beta chain derives from a study of identical twins. Overall study results and limits: Researchers caution that invariant MAIT and iNKT cells could partly confound zero-insertion analyses.

This clonotype was seen a handful of times. Its antigen is not identified. The CDR3 runs 16 residues. Germline CDR1 is DFQATT and CDR2 is SNEGSKA (reference sequence). Trimming shortened V by 2 bases and J by 2 bases, and 15 bases separated the two germline ends. TCRdb re-analysed the 5' RACE reads in MiXCR, keeping a single row per CDR3 protein. The sample yields about 530,000 distinct CDR3 sequences, approximately 20% seen once. The sample also formed part of further work on yellow fever vaccine responses in identical twins.

The clonotype originates from a woman aged 18-29 years in good health. The V gene is TRBV20-1, the J gene TRBJ2-2, with a weak D call TRBD1 (5 bases). Sequencing was done on a sample of CD4+ T cells sorted from blood. The CDR3 protein is CSARKGATGNTGELFF. The CDR3 nucleotides are TGCAGTGCTAGAAAAGGGGCGACGGGTAACACCGGGGAGCTGTTTTTT.